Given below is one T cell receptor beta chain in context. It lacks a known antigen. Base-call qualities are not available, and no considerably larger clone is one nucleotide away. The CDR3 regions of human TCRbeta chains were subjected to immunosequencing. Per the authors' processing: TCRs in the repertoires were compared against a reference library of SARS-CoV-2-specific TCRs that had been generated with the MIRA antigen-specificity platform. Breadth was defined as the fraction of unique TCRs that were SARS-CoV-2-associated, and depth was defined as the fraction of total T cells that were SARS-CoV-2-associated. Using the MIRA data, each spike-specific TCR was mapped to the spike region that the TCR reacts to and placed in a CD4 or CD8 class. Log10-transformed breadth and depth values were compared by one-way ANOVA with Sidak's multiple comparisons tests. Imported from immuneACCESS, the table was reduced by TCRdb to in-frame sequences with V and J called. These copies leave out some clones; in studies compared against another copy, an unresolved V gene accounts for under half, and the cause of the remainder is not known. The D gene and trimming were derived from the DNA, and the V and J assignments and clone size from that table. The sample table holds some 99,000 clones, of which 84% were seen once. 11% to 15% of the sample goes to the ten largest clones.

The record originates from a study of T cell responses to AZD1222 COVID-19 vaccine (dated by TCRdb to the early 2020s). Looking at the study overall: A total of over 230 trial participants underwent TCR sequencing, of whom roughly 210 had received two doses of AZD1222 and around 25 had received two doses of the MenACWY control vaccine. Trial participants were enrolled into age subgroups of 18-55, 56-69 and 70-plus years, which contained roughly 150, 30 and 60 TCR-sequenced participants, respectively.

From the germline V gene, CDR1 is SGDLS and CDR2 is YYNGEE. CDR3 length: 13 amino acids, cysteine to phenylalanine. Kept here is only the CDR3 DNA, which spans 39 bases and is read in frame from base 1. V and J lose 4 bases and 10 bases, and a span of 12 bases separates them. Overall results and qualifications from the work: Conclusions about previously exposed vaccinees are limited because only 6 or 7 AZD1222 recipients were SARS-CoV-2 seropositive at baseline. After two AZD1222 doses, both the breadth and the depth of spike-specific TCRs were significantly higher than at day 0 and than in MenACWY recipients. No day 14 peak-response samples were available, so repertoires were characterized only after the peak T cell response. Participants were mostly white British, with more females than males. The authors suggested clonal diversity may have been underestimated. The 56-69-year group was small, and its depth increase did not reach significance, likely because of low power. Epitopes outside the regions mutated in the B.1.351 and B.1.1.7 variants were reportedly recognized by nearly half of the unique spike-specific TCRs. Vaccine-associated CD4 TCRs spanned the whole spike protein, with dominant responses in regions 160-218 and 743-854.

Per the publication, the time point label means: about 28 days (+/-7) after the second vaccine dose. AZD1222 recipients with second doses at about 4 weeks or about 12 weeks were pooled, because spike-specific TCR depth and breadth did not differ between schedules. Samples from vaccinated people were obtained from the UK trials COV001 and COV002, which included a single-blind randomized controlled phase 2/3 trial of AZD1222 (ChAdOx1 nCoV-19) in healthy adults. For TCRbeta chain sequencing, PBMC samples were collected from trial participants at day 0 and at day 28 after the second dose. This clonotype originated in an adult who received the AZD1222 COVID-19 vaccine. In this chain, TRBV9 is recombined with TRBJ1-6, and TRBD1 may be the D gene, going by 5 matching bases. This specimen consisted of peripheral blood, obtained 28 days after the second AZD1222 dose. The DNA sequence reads TGTGCCAGCAGCAAGGGGCGTGTGTCACCCCTCCACTTT. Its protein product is CASSKGRVSPLHF.